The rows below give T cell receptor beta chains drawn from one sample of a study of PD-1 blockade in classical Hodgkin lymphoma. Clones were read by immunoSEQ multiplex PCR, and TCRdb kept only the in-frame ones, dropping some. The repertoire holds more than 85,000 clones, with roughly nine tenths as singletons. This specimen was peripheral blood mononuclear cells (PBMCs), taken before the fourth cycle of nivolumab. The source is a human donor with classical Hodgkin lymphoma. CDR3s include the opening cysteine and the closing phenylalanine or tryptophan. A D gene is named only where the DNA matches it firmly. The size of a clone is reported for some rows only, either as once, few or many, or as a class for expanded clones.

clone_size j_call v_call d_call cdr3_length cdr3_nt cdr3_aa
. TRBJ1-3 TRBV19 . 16 TGTGCCAGTAGAAAGGATGGCTTATTCTCTGGAAACACCATATATTTT CASRKDGLFSGNTIYF
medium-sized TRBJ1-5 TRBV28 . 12 TGTGCCAGCAGCCCTGGGAGTCAGCCCCAGCATTTT CASSPGSQPQHF
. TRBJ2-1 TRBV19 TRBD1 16 TGTGCCAGTAGTATAGCAGGGACAGGGAGTTACAATGAGCAGTTCTTC CASSIAGTGSYNEQFF
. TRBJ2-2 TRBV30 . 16 TGTGCCTGGAGCGGGGCTGTGATCGCGAACACCGGGGAGCTGTTTTTT CAWSGAVIANTGELFF
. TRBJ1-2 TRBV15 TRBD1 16 TGTGCCACCAGCAGAGATTGGGACAGGGTTAACTATGGCTACACCTTC CATSRDWDRVNYGYTF
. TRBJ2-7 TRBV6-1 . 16 TGTGCCAGCAGCGAACAGGGTTCTACCAACCCCTACGAGCAGTACTTC CASSEQGSTNPYEQYF
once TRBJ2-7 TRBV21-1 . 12 TGTGCCAGCAGCAAAGTCGCCTACGAGCAGTACTTC CASSKVAYEQYF
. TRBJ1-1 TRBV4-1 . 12 TGCGCCAGCAGCCAAGATGTTGGTCACAGGAGATTT CASSQDVGHRRF
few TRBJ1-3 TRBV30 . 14 TGTGCCTGGAGCCCAGGACAGTCTGGAAACACCATATATTTT CAWSPGQSGNTIYF
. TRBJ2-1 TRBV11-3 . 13 TGTGCCAGCAGCTTAGATTTCTCTAATGAGCAGTTCTTC CASSLDFSNEQFF
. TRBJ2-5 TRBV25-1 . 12 TGTGCCAGTAATATCAGGGGAGAGACCCAGTACTTC CASNIRGETQYF
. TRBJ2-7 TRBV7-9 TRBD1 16 TGTGCCAGCAGCCATACCGGGACAGTTTCCTCCTACGAGCAGTACTTC CASSHTGTVSSYEQYF
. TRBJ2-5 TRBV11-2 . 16 TGTGCCAGCAGCTTTGGGGCCCGGGGGGCTCAAGAGACCCAGTACTTC CASSFGARGAQETQYF
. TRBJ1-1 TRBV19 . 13 TGTGCCAGTAGTATAGCGGGAATCACTGAAGCTTTCTTT CASSIAGITEAFF